This T cell receptor (beta chain) was sequenced during a study of response to subunit inactivated influenza vaccine. Germline lookup yields CDR1 LGHDT and CDR2 YNNKEL (reference sequence). V lost 2 bases to trimming and J lost 2 bases; unmatched junction nucleotides: 6. This CDR3 is 17 amino acids long. MiXCR, applied by TCRdb to the RT-PCR reads, yields one record per CDR3 protein. The data contain 150,000 to 200,000 distinct CDR3 sequences, over 9.5% of them singletons. These same data were also listed under a study on T cells expressing NK-cell markers. That report notes: The TCR beta cDNA came from 5'RACE template switching with UMIs.

This receptor was taken from a man aged 50 to 60 who received an inactivated influenza vaccine. The genes are TRBV3-1 and TRBJ2-1; TRBD1 matches 10 bases. The material sequenced was CD8+ T cells sorted from PBMCs, taken 11 to 12 days after vaccination. CDR3 sequence: CASSQKRGQGPYNEQFF. The CDR3 DNA follows: TGTGCCAGCAGCCAAAAAAGGGGACAGGGGCCCTACAATGAGCAGTTCTTC.